This T cell receptor (beta chain) is drawn from a study of blood T cells in healthy people across ages. Study results and caveats: Age showed a roughly linear inverse relationship with TCR beta diversity per million T cells. Greater diversity and more naive CD4+ cells were seen in long-lived donors than in aged donors. PBMCs left unsorted prevented a conclusive naive versus antigen-experienced comparison.

A second about 7 to 12 cycle PCR used barcoded and J-beta primers. Every cDNA molecule bore a tag from a template-switch adaptor containing 12 random nucleotides. Using its own MiXCR run on the 5' RACE reads, TCRdb lists one record per CDR3 protein. The table includes 1.4 million to 1.5 million distinct CDR3 sequences, roughly 45% detected once. Germline CDR1 reads DFQATT; CDR2 reads SNEGSKA (reference sequence). There are 14 residues in the CDR3. Trimming removed 4 bases at V and 4 bases at J, with 14 bases between. On this clonotype: Its antigen is still unknown.

The source material was blood. V is TRBV20-1 and J is TRBJ1-3; tentatively, D is TRBD1 (5 bases). The receptor was derived from a woman between 18 and 29 years old in good health. The chain's CDR3 is CSAKLAGTGNTIYF. As DNA, the CDR3 is TGCAGTGCTAAGTTAGCAGGGACCGGAAACACCATATATTTT.